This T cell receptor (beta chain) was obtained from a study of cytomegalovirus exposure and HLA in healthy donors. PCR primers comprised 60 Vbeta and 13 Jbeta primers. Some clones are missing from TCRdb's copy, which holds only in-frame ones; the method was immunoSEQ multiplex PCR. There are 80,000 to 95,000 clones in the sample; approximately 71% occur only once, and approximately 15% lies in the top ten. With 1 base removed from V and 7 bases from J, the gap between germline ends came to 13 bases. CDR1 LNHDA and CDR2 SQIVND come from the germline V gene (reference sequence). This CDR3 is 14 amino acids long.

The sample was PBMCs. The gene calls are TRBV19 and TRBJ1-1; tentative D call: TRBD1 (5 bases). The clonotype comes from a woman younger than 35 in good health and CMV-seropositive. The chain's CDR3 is CASSIARTGGEAFF. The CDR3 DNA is TGTGCCAGTAGTATAGCCCGGACGGGGGGTGAAGCTTTCTTT.